This TCR beta chain was captured by sequencing in a study of cytomegalovirus exposure and HLA in healthy donors. Overall study: Roughly 180 million T cells yielded some 120 million unique TCR beta sequences in earlier analysis.

With V trimmed by 4 bases and J by 5 bases, 8 bases remained unmatched. Looked up from germline, CDR1 is SGDLS and CDR2 is YYNGEE. The CDR3 is 15 amino acids. The PCR ran on 60 Vbeta and 13 Jbeta primers. Produced via immunoSEQ multiplex PCR; TCRdb's table is partial and in-frame only. Here the sample spans approximately 140,000 clones, about four fifths being singletons. The sequenced sample was PBMCs. V is TRBV9 and J is TRBJ2-1, with 8 bases fitting TRBD2. The TCR sequence derives from a woman aged 40 to 55 in good health and CMV-seropositive. The CDR3 DNA is TGTGCCAGCAGCCCCATTAGCGGGACCGACAATGAGCAGTTCTTC. Encoded protein: CASSPISGTDNEQFF.